This TCR beta chain came from a study of blood T cell repertoires in COVID-19. Overall study context: From T cells, B-cell-depleted T cells, or PBMCs came the material, which was cDNA or gDNA.

As handled by the study authors: Nucleated cell counts were estimated from reference gene primer amplification. Generated by immunoSEQ multiplex PCR, the TCRdb table keeps only in-frame clones and is missing some. The V and J calls and clone size were taken over from that table, and D and trimming were inferred from the DNA. The repertoire holds about 250,000 clones, with roughly 87% as singletons. Trimming cost V 6 bases and J 0 bases; bases outside gene matches: 6. CDR1 is MNHEY, CDR2 SVGAGI, per germline. CDR3 length: 15 residues. The chain carries TRBV6-5 and TRBJ2-3; TRBD2 aligns across 7 bases. The specimen was peripheral blood. The receptor was isolated from a man between 18 and 29 years old with active or convalescent COVID-19. The CDR3 coding sequence is TGTGCCAGCAGACCAGCGGGACCTAGCACAGATACGCAGTATTTT. Translation: CASRPAGPSTDTQYF.